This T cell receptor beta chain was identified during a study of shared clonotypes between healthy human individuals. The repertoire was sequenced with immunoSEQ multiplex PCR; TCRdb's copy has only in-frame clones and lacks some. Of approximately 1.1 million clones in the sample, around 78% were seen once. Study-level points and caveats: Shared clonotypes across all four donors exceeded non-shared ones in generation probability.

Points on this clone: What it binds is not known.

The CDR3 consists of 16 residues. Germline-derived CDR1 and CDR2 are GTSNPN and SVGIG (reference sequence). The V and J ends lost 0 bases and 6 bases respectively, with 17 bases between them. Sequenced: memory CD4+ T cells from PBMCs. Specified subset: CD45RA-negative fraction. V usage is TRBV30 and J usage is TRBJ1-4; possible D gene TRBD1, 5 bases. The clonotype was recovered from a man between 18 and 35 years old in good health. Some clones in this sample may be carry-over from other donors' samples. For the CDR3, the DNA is TGTGCCTGGAGTGTACCCCCCGGCAGGGTGGATGAAAAACTGTTTTTT. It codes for CAWSVPPGRVDEKLFF. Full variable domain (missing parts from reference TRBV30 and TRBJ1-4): SQTIHQWPATLVQPVGSPLSLECTVEGTSNPNLYWYRQAAGRGLQLLFYSVGIGQISSEVPQNLSASRPQDRQFILSSKKLLLSDSGFYLCAWSVPPGRVDEKLFFGSGTQLSVL.